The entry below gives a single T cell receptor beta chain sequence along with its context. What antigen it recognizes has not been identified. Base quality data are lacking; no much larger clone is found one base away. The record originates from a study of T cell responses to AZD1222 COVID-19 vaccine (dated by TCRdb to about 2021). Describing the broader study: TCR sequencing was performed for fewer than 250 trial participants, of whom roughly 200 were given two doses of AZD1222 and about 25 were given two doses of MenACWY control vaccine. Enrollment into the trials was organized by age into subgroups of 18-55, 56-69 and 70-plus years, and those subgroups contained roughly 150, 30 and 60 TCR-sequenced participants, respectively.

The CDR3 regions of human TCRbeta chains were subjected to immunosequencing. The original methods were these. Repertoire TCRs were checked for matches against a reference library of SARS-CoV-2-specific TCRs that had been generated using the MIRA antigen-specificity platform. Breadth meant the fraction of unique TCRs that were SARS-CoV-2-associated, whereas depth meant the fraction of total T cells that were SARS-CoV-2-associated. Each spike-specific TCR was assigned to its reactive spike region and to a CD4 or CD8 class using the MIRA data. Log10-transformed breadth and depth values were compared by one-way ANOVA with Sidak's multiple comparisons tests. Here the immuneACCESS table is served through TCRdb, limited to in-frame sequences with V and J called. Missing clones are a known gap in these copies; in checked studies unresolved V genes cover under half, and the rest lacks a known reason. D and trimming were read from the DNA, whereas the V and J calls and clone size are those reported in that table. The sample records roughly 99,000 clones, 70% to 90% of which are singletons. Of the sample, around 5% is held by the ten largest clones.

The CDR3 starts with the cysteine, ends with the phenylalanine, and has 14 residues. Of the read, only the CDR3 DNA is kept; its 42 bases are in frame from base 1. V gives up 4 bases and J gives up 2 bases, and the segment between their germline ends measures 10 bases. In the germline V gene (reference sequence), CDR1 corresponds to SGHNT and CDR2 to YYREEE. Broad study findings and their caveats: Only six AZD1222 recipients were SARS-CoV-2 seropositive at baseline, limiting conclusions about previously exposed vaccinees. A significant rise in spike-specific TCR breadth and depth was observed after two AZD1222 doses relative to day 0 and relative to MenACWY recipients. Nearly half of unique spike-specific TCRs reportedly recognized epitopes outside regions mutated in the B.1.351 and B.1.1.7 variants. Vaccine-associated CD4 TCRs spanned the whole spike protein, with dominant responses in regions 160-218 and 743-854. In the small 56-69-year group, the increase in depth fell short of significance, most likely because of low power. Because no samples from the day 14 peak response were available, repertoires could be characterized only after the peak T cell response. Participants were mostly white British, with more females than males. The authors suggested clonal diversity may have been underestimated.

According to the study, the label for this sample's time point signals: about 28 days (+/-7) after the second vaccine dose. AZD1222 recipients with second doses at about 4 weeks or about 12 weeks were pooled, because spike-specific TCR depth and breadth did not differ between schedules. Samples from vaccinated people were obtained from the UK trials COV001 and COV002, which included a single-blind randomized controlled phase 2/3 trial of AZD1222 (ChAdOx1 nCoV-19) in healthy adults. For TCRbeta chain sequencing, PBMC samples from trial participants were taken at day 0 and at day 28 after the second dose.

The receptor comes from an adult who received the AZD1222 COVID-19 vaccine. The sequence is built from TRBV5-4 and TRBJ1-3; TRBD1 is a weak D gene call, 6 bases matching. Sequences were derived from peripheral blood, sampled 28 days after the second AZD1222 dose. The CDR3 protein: CASSGRGAGNTIYF. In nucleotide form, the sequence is TGTGCCAGCAGCGGGAGGGGGGCTGGAAACACCATATATTTT.